This T cell receptor (beta chain) emerged from a study of blood T cell repertoires in COVID-19. Study-level background: Italy, Spain and the United States were the sources of the convalescent and acute COVID-19 samples. In each case, the material was cDNA or gDNA derived from T cells, B-cell-depleted T cells, or PBMCs.

Produced via immunoSEQ multiplex PCR; TCRdb's table is partial and in-frame only. Among around 100,000 clones, 70% to 85% were seen once, and the ten largest hold approximately 25%. V dropped 3 bases and J dropped 10; count of bases not matched to a gene: 5. This CDR3 contains 14 residues. CDR1 and CDR2 (germline): MDHEN, SYDVKM. The chain links TRBV28 to TRBJ1-4; 10 nucleotides agree with TRBD1. The sample comprised peripheral blood. The sequence was collected from a human donor in a cohort sampled during active COVID-19. CDR3 bases: TGTGCCAGCAGTTTGTTGACAGGGGGCTTAAAACTGTTTTTT. It is translated as CASSLLTGGLKLFF.